The T cell receptor (beta chain) described here comes from a study of blood T cell repertoires in COVID-19. Study at large: Nucleic acid was either cDNA or gDNA, and it came from T cells, B-cell-depleted T cells, or PBMCs.

As originally analysed: It was from reference gene primer amplification that nucleated cell counts were estimated. The protocol was immunoSEQ multiplex PCR, while the TCRdb copy is restricted to in-frame clones and leaves out a portion. That table gives V, J and clone size, and the DNA gave D and trimming. In the table there are 150,000 to 200,000 clones, 80% to 90% of which are singletons. The sequence came from a man between 40 and 49 years old with active or convalescent COVID-19. Source material: peripheral blood.

The CDR3 nucleotides read TGTGCCAGCAGCTCGGGACAGGGGACCACTGAAGCTTTCTTT. Its translation is CASSSGQGTTEAFF. V usage is TRBV11-3 and J usage is TRBJ1-1, with 10 bases fitting TRBD1. The length of the CDR3 is 14 residues. Germline V CDR1 and CDR2: SGHNT, YENEEA. V gave up 4 bases and J gave up 4 bases; unmatched junction bases: 3.